Described below is a single T cell receptor (beta chain) sequence and its context. In the study's own analysis: Reference gene primer amplification in the assay estimated nucleated cell counts. Clones were read by immunoSEQ multiplex PCR, and TCRdb kept only the in-frame ones, dropping some. V and J calls and clone size follow that table, whereas D and trimming were derived from the DNA. The sample records 300,000 to 400,000 clones, over 80% being singletons. The sample is drawn from a study of blood T cell repertoires in COVID-19. Study details: Samples came from the United States, Italy and Spain, spanning acute and convalescent COVID-19.

Seattle patients were enrolled during active infection and followed longitudinally. CDR3 length: 14 residues. Losses at the gene ends were 3 bases for V and 3 bases for J; bases not matched to a gene: 5. Germline V gene data show CDR1 as SGHNT and CDR2 as YYREEE (reference sequence). This receptor was identified in a man aged 25 to 40 with COVID-19, enrolled during active disease. J is TRBJ2-7 and V is TRBV5-4; 8 bases are a match to TRBD1. Source material: peripheral blood. This CDR3 is CASSSRDRSYEQYF. DNA for the CDR3: TGTGCCAGCAGCTCCCGGGACAGGAGCTACGAGCAGTACTTC.